The 9 T cell receptor beta chains presented below share a single source sample, sequenced in a study of blood T cell repertoires in COVID-19. Profiling relied on immunoSEQ multiplex PCR, and the TCRdb table lists in-frame clones only, not all of them. The repertoire has about 170,000 clones, 65% to 85% of them found once; the top ten carry about 10%. Sequencing was carried out using peripheral blood. These receptor sequences come from an elderly woman with active or convalescent COVID-19.

The V gene is TRBV4-2, the J gene TRBJ1-4; D might be TRBD1 (5 bases). V dropped 1 base and J dropped 5 bases, with 11 bases sitting between them. Looked up from germline, CDR1 is LGHNA and CDR2 is YNFKEQ. CDR3 length equals 15 residues. Here the CDR3 DNA reads TGTGCCAGCAGCCAAGGCGGGGCGGAAAATGAAAAACTGTTTTTT. It translates to CASSQGGAENEKLFF.

This clone has a handful of counts. The chain uses TRBV9 and TRBJ2-1; 13 bases agree with TRBD2. The CDR3 is made up of 16 amino acids. Germline CDR1 reads SGDLS; CDR2 reads YYNGEE. J gave up 1 base and V 3 bases, and 1 base lay outside the gene matches. CDR3 bases: TGTGCCAGCAGCGGGACTAGCGGGGGTTCCTACAATGAGCAGTTCTTC. Translated: CASSGTSGGSYNEQFF.

The chain combines TRBV5-1 with TRBJ1-1, with a weak D call TRBD1 (6 bases). The CDR3 length is 16 residues. Germline lookup yields CDR1 SGHRS and CDR2 YFSETQ. The ends were cut back, 4 bases at V and 0 bases at J, with 16 bases in the middle. CDR3 nucleotides: TGCGCCAGCAGCAAAGACAGGCAATTCCTGAACACTGAAGCTTTCTTT. This encodes CASSKDRQFLNTEAFF.

The chain recombines TRBV6-1 with TRBJ1-2; a weak D match, TRBD1 (5 bases). Trimming took off 2 bases at V and 8 bases at J, with 12 bases between the two ends. This CDR3 is 13 amino acids long. Germline V lookup: CDR1 MNHNS, CDR2 SASEGT. The CDR3 DNA is TGTGCCAGCAGTGAAACCCCAGGGATCGGCTACACCTTC. As protein: CASSETPGIGYTF.

This chain connects TRBV27 to TRBJ1-6, with D possibly matching TRBD1 (6 bases). Trimming removed 5 bases at V and 16 bases at J, with 21 bases between. The CDR3 runs 14 residues. CDR1 MNHEY and CDR2 SMNVEV come from the germline V gene (reference sequence). CDR3 residues: CASSPITQGVGLHF. CDR3 DNA: TGTGCCAGCAGTCCGATAACACAGGGTGTGGGGCTCCACTTT.

The genes are TRBV19 and TRBJ2-1; 9 nucleotides line up with TRBD1. CDR3 length equals 15 residues. CDR1 is LNHDA and CDR2 is SQIVND in the germline V gene (reference sequence). V lost 3 bases and J lost 2; bases outside the gene matches: 2. CDR3 nucleotides: TGTGCCAGTAGTATTGGACAGGGGCCCTACAATGAGCAGTTCTTC. As protein: CASSIGQGPYNEQFF. The full variable domain, with the rest looked up from reference TRBV19 and TRBJ2-1, is DGGITQSPKYLFRKEGQNVTLSCEQNLNHDAMYWYRQDPGQGLRLIYYSQIVNDFQKGDIAEGYSVSREKKESFPLTVTSAQKNPTAFYLCASSIGQGPYNEQFFGPGTRLTVL.

This chain uses TRBV9 with TRBJ1-2; 12 bases agree with TRBD1. Germline V gene sequence: CDR1 SGDLS, CDR2 YYNGEE. V lost 4 bases, J lost 7 bases, and 8 bases stayed unmatched. This CDR3 has 15 residues. The CDR3 DNA reads as TGTGCCAGCAGCCTGGGGGGACAGGGGGCGATTGGCTACACCTTC. Translation: CASSLGGQGAIGYTF.

This clone occurred a few times. This chain joins TRBV19 and TRBJ2-7; perhaps TRBD2 as D (6 bases). V lost 4 bases, J lost 0 bases, and 10 bases lay in between. Germline values: CDR1 LNHDA, CDR2 SQIVND (reference sequence). This CDR3 is 14 amino acids long. The CDR3 DNA sequence: TGTGCCAGTAGTAGGGCCGGGAGCTCCTACGAGCAGTACTTC. Its translation: CASSRAGSSYEQYF.

A single count supports this clone. At the DNA level, this CDR3 is encoded by other sequences in the same sample as well. Here the CDR3 reads CASSSNSPLHF. The CDR3 DNA reads TGTGCCAGCAGCTCAAATTCACCCCTCCACTTT. The rearrangement uses TRBV7-2 and TRBJ1-6; the D is unclear. The CDR3 contains 11 residues. From germline, CDR1 is SGHTA and CDR2 FQGNSA. With 4 bases removed from V and 7 bases from J, the gap between germline ends came to 2 bases.